Detailed here is one T cell receptor beta chain. The sample has other DNA sequences that encode this CDR3 too. This sample is part of a study of blood T cell repertoires in COVID-19. The germline CDR1 and CDR2 sequences are SGHTA and FQGNSA. The germline V and J ends were trimmed by 5 bases and 7 bases, with 9 bases remaining between them. The CDR3 covers 13 residues. Sequencing used immunoSEQ multiplex PCR; TCRdb keeps in-frame clones, though not all of them. The table lists approximately 360,000 clones, under 85% of them singletons. The sequence was obtained from a woman aged 45 to 65 who had recovered from COVID-19. The sample consisted of PBMCs or T cells enriched from blood (not recorded which). The chain is built from TRBV7-2 and TRBJ1-6; D gene unclear. The CDR3, as DNA: TGTGCCAGCAGCCCCCTAGAGAATTCACCCCTCCACTTT. Amino acids: CASSPLENSPLHF.